This T cell receptor beta chain was observed in a study of T cells in Graves' hyperthyroidism and ophthalmopathy. This CDR3 has 17 residues. Germline V CDR1 and CDR2: KGHDR, SFDVKD. Trimming cost V 3 bases and J 2 bases, with 17 bases left between them. The TCR beta CDR3 regions underwent amplification using RNA transcripts as the source. The HTBI primer set drove a first-round RT-PCR of the TCR CDR3. From the multiplex PCR reads, TCRdb called clonotypes with MiXCR, one entry per CDR3 protein. The table records some 380,000 distinct CDR3 sequences, approximately 13% of them present only once. Patients between 18 and 65 years old had hyperthyroidism, newly diagnosed and lasting under 2 months.

Specimen: blood. This sequence joins TRBV24-1 and TRBJ2-3, with TRBD1 as a possible D gene (6 bases). This TCR came from a man aged 30 to 45 with Graves' hyperthyroidism that later progressed to Graves' ophthalmopathy. The CDR3: CATSDPKRQASTDTQYF. The CDR3 DNA sequence: TGTGCCACCAGTGATCCAAAGCGACAGGCCTCCACAGATACGCAGTATTTT.